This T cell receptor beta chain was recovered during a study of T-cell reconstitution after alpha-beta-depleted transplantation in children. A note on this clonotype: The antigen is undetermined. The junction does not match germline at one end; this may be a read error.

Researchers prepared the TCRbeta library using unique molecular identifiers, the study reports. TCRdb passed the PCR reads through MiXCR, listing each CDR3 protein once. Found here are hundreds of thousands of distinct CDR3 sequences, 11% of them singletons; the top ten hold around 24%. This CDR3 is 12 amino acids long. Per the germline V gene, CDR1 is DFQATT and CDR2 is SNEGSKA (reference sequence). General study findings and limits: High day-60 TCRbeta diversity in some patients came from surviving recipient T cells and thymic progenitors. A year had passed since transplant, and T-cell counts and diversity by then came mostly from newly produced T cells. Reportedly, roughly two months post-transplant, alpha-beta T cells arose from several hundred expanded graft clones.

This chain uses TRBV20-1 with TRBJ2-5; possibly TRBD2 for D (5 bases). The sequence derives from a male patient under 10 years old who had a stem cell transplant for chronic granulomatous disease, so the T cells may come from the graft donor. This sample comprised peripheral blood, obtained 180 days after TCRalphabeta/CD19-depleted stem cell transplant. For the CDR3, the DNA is TGCAGTACTAGACTTTATGGGGAGACCCAGTACTTC. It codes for CSTRLYGETQYF.